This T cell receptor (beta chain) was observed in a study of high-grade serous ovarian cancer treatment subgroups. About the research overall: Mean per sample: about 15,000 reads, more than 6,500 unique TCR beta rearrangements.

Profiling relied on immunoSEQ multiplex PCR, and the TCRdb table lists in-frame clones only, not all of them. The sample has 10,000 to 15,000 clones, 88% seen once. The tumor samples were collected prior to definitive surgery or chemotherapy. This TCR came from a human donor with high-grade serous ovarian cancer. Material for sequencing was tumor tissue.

The CDR3 reads CSYTIQGDTQYF. CDR3 nucleotides: TGCAGCTACACAATTCAAGGAGATACGCAGTATTTT. The rearrangement links TRBV29-1 to TRBJ2-3; D is unresolved. This CDR3 spans 12 amino acids. Trimming stripped 8 bases from V and 5 bases from J, with 14 bases between. Germline V CDR1 and CDR2: SQVTM, ANQGSEA.